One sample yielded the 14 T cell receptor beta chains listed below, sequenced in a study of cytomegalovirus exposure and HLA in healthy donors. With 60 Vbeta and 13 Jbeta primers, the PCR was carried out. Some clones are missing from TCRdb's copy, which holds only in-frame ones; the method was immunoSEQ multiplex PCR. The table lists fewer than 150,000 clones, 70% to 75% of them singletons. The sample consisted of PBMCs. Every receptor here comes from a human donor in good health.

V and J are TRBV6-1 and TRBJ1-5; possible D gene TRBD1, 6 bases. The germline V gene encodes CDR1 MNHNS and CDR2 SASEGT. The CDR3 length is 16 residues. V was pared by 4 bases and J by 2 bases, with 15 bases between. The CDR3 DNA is TGTGCCAGCAGTGCCCAAGGGGGTCTGGGCAATCAGCCCCAGCATTTT. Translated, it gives CASSAQGGLGNQPQHF.

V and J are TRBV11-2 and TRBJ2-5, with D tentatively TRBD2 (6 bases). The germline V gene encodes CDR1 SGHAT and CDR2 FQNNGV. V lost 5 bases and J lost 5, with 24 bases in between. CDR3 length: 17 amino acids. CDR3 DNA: TGTGCCAGCAGCCAAGTTGGGCGGGGCCGGTATGGTGAGACCCAGTACTTC. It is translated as CASSQVGRGRYGETQYF.

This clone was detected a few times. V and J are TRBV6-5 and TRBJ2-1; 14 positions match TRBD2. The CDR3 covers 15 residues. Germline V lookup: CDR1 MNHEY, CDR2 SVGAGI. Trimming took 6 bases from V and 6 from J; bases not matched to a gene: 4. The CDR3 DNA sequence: TGTGCCAGCAGCACAGGGACTAGCGGGGGCAATGAGCAGTTCTTC. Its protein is CASSTGTSGGNEQFF.

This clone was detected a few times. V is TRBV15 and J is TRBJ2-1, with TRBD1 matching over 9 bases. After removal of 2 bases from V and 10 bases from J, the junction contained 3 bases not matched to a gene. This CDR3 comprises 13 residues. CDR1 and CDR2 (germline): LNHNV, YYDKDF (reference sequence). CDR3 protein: CATSRRQGVEQFF. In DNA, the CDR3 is TGTGCCACCAGCAGAAGACAGGGGGTCGAGCAGTTCTTC.

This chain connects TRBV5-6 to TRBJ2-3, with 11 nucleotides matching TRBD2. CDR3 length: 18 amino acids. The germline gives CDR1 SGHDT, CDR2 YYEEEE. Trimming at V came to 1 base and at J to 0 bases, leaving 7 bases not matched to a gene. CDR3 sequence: CASSLLWTSGRSTDTQYF. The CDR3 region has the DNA TGTGCCAGCAGCTTGTTGTGGACTAGCGGGCGCAGCACAGATACGCAGTATTTT.

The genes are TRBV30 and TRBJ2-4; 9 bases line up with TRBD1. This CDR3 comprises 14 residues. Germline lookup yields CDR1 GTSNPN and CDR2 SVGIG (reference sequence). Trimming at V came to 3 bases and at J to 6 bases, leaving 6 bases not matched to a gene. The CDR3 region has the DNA TGTGCCTGGAGGGGGGGGACAGGGAGAAACATTCAGTACTTC. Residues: CAWRGGTGRNIQYF.

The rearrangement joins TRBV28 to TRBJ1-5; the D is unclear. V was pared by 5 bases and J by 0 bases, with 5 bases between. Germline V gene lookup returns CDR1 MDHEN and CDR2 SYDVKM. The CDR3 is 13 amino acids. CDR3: CASSPYSNQPQHF. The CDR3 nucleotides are TGTGCCAGCAGTCCTTATAGCAATCAGCCCCAGCATTTT.

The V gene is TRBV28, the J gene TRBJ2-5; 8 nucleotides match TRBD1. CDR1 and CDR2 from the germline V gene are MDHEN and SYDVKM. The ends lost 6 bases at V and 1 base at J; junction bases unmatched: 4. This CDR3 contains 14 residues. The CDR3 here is CASRGQAIQETQYF. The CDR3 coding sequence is TGTGCCAGCAGGGGACAGGCTATCCAAGAGACCCAGTACTTC.

CDR3 amino acids: CASSIERAGFTDTQYF. CDR3 in DNA: TGTGCCAGTAGTATAGAGCGCGCCGGGTTCACAGATACGCAGTATTTT. This rearrangement joins TRBV19 to TRBJ2-3, with D hard to call. V lost 0 bases and J 2 bases, leaving 12 bases between the germline ends. Germline V gene lookup returns CDR1 LNHDA and CDR2 SQIVND (reference sequence). CDR3 length equals 16 residues.

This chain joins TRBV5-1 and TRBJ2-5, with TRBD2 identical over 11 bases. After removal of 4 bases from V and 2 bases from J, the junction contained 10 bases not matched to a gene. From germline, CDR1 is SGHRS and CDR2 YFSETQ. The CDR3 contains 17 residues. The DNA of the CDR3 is TGCGCCAGCAGCACGTCCGGGACTAGCGGATATCAAGAGACCCAGTACTTC. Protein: CASSTSGTSGYQETQYF.

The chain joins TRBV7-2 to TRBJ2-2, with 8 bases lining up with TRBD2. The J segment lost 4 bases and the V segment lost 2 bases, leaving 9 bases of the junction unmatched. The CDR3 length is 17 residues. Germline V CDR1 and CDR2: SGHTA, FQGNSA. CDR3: CASSLLNGGAGTGELFF. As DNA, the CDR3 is TGTGCCAGCAGCTTACTCAACGGGGGGGCTGGCACCGGGGAGCTGTTTTTT.

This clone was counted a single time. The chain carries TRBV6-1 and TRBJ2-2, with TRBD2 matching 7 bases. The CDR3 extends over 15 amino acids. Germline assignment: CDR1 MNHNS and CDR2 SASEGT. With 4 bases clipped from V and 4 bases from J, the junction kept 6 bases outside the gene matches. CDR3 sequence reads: CASSVRQRGTGELFF. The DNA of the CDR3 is TGTGCCAGCAGTGTCAGGCAGCGGGGCACCGGGGAGCTGTTTTTT.

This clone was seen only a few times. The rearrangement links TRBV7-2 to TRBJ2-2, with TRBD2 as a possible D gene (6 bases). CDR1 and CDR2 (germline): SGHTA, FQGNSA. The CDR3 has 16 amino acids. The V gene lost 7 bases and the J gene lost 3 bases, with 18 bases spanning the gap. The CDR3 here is CASTPPGRDDTGELFF. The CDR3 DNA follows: TGTGCCAGCACCCCACCAGGGCGGGATGACACCGGGGAGCTGTTTTTT.

The CDR3 coding sequence is TGTGCCAGCAGTAACGACAGGGGGGACGGCTACACCTTC. Translating it yields CASSNDRGDGYTF. The chain carries TRBV6-1 and TRBJ1-2, with 9 bases matching TRBD1. The length of the CDR3 is 13 residues. Germline CDR1 is MNHNS and CDR2 is SASEGT. The junction had 6 bases not matched to a gene; V was cut back by 5 bases and J by 8 bases.